This T cell receptor beta chain is from a study of T cell changes during pregnancy in multiple sclerosis. Germline assignment: CDR1 SGHAT and CDR2 FQNNGV. Between the trimmed V and J ends, which lost 0 bases and 4 bases, there was a span of 12 bases. CDR3 size: 15 residues. Assay used: immunoSEQ multiplex PCR; TCRdb lists only in-frame clones, some missing. The sample has about 38,000 clones, around 90% seen once. The source of this sequence is a female donor in good health, enrolled as a control in a pregnancy study. The sequencing here drew on CD4+ T cells from peripheral blood mononuclear cells, taken in the third trimester of pregnancy. The chain recombines TRBV11-2 with TRBJ1-2; D may be TRBD1 (5 bases). The CDR3: CASSLDQGVGYGYTF. DNA for the CDR3: TGTGCCAGCAGCTTAGATCAAGGGGTCGGCTATGGCTACACCTTC.